The source of this TCR beta chain is a study of identical twins. Per germline, CDR1 SGHTA and CDR2 FQGNSA. With 5 bases removed from V and 4 bases from J, the gap between germline ends came to 16 bases. The CDR3 sequence is 15 residues long. TCRdb re-analysed the 5' RACE reads in MiXCR, keeping a single row per CDR3 protein. Of fewer than 250,000 distinct CDR3 sequences detected, 6% to 8.5% appear once; the ten largest clones hold under 6%. The sample was also reused in another study, on yellow fever vaccine responses in identical twins.

This receptor was taken from a young woman in good health. The sequencing sample was made of CD8+ T cells sorted from blood. The V gene is TRBV7-2, the J gene TRBJ2-3, with D perhaps being TRBD1 or TRBD2 (5 bases each). The CDR3 loop reads CASSPTGGRPDTQYF. The CDR3 region has the DNA TGTGCCAGCAGCCCAACTGGGGGAAGGCCAGATACGCAGTATTTT.